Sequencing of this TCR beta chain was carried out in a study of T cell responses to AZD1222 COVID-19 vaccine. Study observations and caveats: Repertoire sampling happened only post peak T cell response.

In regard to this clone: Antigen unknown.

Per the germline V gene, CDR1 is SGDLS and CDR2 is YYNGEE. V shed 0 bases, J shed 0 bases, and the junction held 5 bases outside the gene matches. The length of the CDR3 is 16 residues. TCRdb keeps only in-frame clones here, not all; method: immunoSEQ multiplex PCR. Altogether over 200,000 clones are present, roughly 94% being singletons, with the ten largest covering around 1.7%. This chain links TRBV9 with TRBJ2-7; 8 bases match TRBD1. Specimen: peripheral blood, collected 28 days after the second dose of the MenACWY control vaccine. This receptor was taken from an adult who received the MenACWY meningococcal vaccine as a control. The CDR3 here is CASSVEPGGSSYEQYF. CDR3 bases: TGTGCCAGCAGCGTAGAGCCAGGGGGCAGCTCCTACGAGCAGTACTTC.